What follows is one T cell receptor (beta chain) and its context. How the authors handled the data: Amplification from reference gene primers served as the basis for estimated nucleated cell counts. Only in-frame clones appear in the TCRdb table, and some are missing; sequencing was by immunoSEQ multiplex PCR. V, J and clone size reflect that table, while D and trimming were determined from the DNA. This sample has over 200,000 clones, with over 70% found just once. J gave up 0 bases and V 7 bases, and 14 bases lay outside the gene matches. Germline CDR1 reads SEHNR; CDR2 reads FQNEAQ (reference sequence). The CDR3 runs 17 residues. The record originates from a study of blood T cell repertoires in COVID-19. On the study more broadly: T cells, B-cell-depleted T cells, or PBMCs supplied cDNA or gDNA.

This TCR derives from a woman in her 30s who had been exposed to COVID-19. The chain is built from TRBV7-9 and TRBJ1-1; 7 bases are a match to TRBD1. The source material was PBMCs or T cells enriched from blood (not recorded which). In DNA, the CDR3 is TGTGCCAGCACCAAGATGACAGGGTGGGTGATGAACACTGAAGCTTTCTTT. As protein: CASTKMTGWVMNTEAFF.